Below, 21 T cell receptor beta chains from the same sample are listed, as sequenced in a study of breast tumors, draining lymph nodes, adjacent tissues (dated by TCRdb to about 2016). Libraries were made using multiplex PCR. Instrument used: Illumina HiSeq 2000. TCRdb trimmed public reads at Q25 via fastp, called clones via MiXCR and kept in-frame beta chains. Each CDR3 protein gets just one entry, which takes the most common genes and DNA from the rows behind it. The sample profile shows 200,000 to 250,000 distinct CDR3 sequences; less than 35% of them were found once. About 3.9% of the sample lies in the top ten. Lymph node samples came from the axillary draining lymph nodes of breast cancer patients. Material: axillary lymph node tissue. Receptor source: a female donor with breast cancer. Some clones in this sample may be carry-over from other donors' samples.

This clonotype occurred many times. The chain carries TRBV2 and TRBJ2-7; 7 bases map to TRBD1. Germline loops: CDR1 SNHLY, CDR2 FYNNEI. There are 15 residues in the CDR3. Germline trimming cut 3 bases from V and 6 bases from J; bases unmatched to any gene: 11. CDR3 protein: CASSDVGQAGGEQYF. The CDR3 DNA reads TGTGCCAGCAGTGACGTTGGACAGGCTGGGGGCGAGCAGTACTTC.

A note on this clonotype: A much larger clone sits a single nucleotide away, making a read error possible. The V call is TRBV11-2, the J call TRBJ2-7; D possibly matches TRBD1 or TRBD2 (5 bases each). Germline values: CDR1 SGHAT, CDR2 FQNNGV. This CDR3 has 13 residues. The CDR3 DNA is TGTGCCAGCAGCGTCTCCGGGACCTACGAGCGGTACTTC. This codes for CASSVSGTYERYF. The whole variable domain, remainder taken from reference TRBV11-2 and TRBJ2-7, is EAGVAQSPRYKIIEKRQSVAFWCNPISGHATLYWYQQILGQGPKLLIQFQNNGVVDDSQLPKDRFSAERLKGVDSTLKIQPAKLEDSAVYLCASSVSGTYERYFGPGTRLTVT.

The chain has TRBV12-3 or TRBV12-4 and TRBJ1-2; 9 positions match TRBD1. This CDR3 spans 15 amino acids. V lost 1 base, J lost 7 bases, and 7 bases stayed unmatched. This CDR3 is CASSLGVQGARGYTF. The CDR3 bases are TGTGCCAGCAGTTTAGGGGTACAGGGGGCGCGTGGCTACACCTTC.

This clonotype occurred a few times. The genes are TRBV7-9 and TRBJ2-3, with D possibly TRBD1 on 5 matching bases. CDR1 is SEHNR and CDR2 is FQNEAQ in the germline V gene (reference sequence). This CDR3 is 14 amino acids long. The CDR3 loop reads CARDTHRPTDTQYF. The CDR3 DNA sequence: TGTGCTAGAGATACCCACAGGCCCACAGATACGCAGTATTTT.

This clonotype has ten or more counts. The rearrangement uses TRBV6-6 and TRBJ2-1; D is perhaps TRBD2 (5 bases). The CDR3 consists of 15 residues. Trimming took 0 bases from V and 9 from J, leaving 15 bases between them. Germline V gene lookup returns CDR1 MNHNY and CDR2 SVGAGI (reference sequence). CDR3 loop: CASSYSGESAGEQFF. The CDR3 nucleotides are TGTGCCAGCAGTTACTCCGGGGAGTCCGCTGGTGAGCAGTTCTTC.

The chain employs TRBV20-1 and TRBJ2-3; TRBD1 is a possible D gene (5 bases). Germline V gene sequence: CDR1 DFQATT, CDR2 SNEGSKA (reference sequence). Trimming pared 3 bases from V and 0 bases from J, leaving 10 bases between. The CDR3 is 14 residues long. Here the CDR3 reads CSARSGMSTDTQYF. CDR3 coding DNA: TGCAGTGCTAGGTCAGGGATGAGCACAGATACGCAGTATTTT.

This clonotype came up a few times. The V and J genes are TRBV25-1 and TRBJ2-2; TRBD2 aligns across 8 bases. Germline V gene sequence: CDR1 MGHDK, CDR2 SYGVNS. The CDR3 covers 16 residues. V lost 4 bases and J lost 5; bases outside the gene matches: 9. The CDR3 sequence is CASSAAAGVVTGELFF. For the CDR3, the DNA is TGTGCCAGCAGTGCTGCAGCGGGAGTGGTAACCGGGGAGCTGTTTTTT.

At least ten counts were recorded for this clonotype. This rearrangement joins TRBV5-4 to TRBJ2-6, with D possibly being TRBD1 (5 bases). The germline V and J ends were trimmed by 0 bases and 2 bases, with 6 bases remaining between them. This CDR3 is 15 amino acids long. Germline V gene lookup returns CDR1 SGHNT and CDR2 YYREEE (reference sequence). The DNA of the CDR3 is TGTGCCAGCAGCTTGGTAGGGGCTGGGGCCAACGTCCTGACTTTC. Encoded protein: CASSLVGAGANVLTF. The full variable domain, rest sourced from reference TRBV5-4 and TRBJ2-6, is ETGVTQSPTHLIKTRGQQVTLRCSSQSGHNTVSWYQQALGQGPQFIFQYYREEENGRGNFPPRFSGLQFPNYSSELNVNALELDDSALYLCASSLVGAGANVLTFGAGSRLTVL.

This clonotype was seen at least ten times. The chain recombines TRBV3-1 with TRBJ1-2; 8 bases map to TRBD1. Germline CDR1 is LGHDT and CDR2 is YNNKEL (reference sequence). The CDR3 spans 15 residues. After removal of 5 bases from V and 3 bases from J, the junction contained 8 bases not matched to a gene. The CDR3 loop is CASSIYGQGDYGYTF. The CDR3 region has the DNA TGTGCCAGCAGCATTTATGGACAGGGAGACTATGGCTACACCTTC. Full variable domain (remainder filled in from reference TRBV3-1 and TRBJ1-2): DTAVSQTPKYLVTQMGNDKSIKCEQNLGHDTMYWYKQDSKKFLKIMFSYNNKELIINETVPNRFSPKSPDKAHLNLHINSLELGDSAVYFCASSIYGQGDYGYTFGSGTRLTVV.

This clonotype was detected a few times. V gene TRBV6-2 or TRBV6-3 combines with J gene TRBJ2-7; a weak D match, TRBD2 (5 bases). The V and J ends lost 8 bases and 3 bases respectively, with 14 bases between them. The CDR3 contains 13 residues. Germline V lookup: CDR1 MNHEY, CDR2 SVGEGT. The CDR3 DNA follows: TGTGCCAGCTCCTCCGGGCGGGTCTACGAGCAGTACTTC. It is translated as CASSSGRVYEQYF.

This clonotype was recorded at least ten times. The rearrangement joins TRBV5-4 to TRBJ2-1; the match to TRBD2 covers 9 bases. CDR1 and CDR2 from the germline V gene are SGHNT and YYREEE (reference sequence). After removal of 0 bases from V and 8 bases from J, the junction contained 12 bases not matched to a gene. This CDR3 comprises 17 residues. CDR3 protein: CASSLVVRGGALDEQFF. For the CDR3, the DNA is TGTGCCAGCAGCTTGGTGGTCCGCGGGGGGGCTTTGGATGAGCAGTTCTTC.

The chain combines TRBV13 with TRBJ2-3; TRBD2 agrees at 14 bases. V lost 5 bases, J lost 2 bases, and 12 bases stayed unmatched. Germline V CDR1 and CDR2: PRHDT, FYEKMQ (reference sequence). CDR3 length: 19 residues. CDR3 sequence (DNA): TGTGCCAGCAGCGTTGAGTCCGGACTAGCGGGAGGTGTCACAGATACGCAGTATTTT. Translation gives CASSVESGLAGGVTDTQYF.

This clonotype was seen many times. The chain has TRBV6-5 and TRBJ2-5; no firm D call. There are 12 residues in the CDR3. Trimming stripped 4 bases from V and 7 bases from J, with 10 bases between. Looked up from germline, CDR1 is MNHEY and CDR2 is SVGAGI. CDR3 sequence (DNA): TGTGCCAGCAGTTCCGGAATTGGGACCCAGTACTTC. Translating gives CASSSGIGTQYF.

This clonotype was recorded at least ten times. V and J are TRBV19 and TRBJ1-5; the D is unclear. Germline-derived CDR1 and CDR2 are LNHDA and SQIVND (reference sequence). The germline V and J ends were trimmed by 5 bases and 11 bases, with 16 bases remaining between them. This CDR3 is built from 13 residues. As DNA, the CDR3 is TGTGCCAGTAGTCTCGGAGCTAGGACGGCCCAGCATTTT. Protein product: CASSLGARTAQHF.

This clonotype was observed at least ten times. V usage is TRBV20-1 and J usage is TRBJ2-1; D is perhaps TRBD1 or TRBD2 (5 bases each). This CDR3 is built from 13 residues. V lost 5 bases and J lost 8, with 16 bases in between. Germline loops: CDR1 DFQATT, CDR2 SNEGSKA (reference sequence). The CDR3 coding sequence is TGCAGTGCTCCCCGAACACGGGGCGATGAGCAGTTCTTC. Residues: CSAPRTRGDEQFF.

This clonotype was observed many times. CDR3 in amino acids: CAISEEEVSGYTF. CDR3 nucleotide sequence: TGTGCCATCAGTGAAGAAGAGGTGAGCGGCTACACCTTC. V gene TRBV10-3 combines with J gene TRBJ1-2; D gene unclear. V lost 3 bases to trimming and J lost 8 bases, with 13 bases between them. The germline V gene has CDR1 ENHRY and CDR2 SYGVKD. The CDR3 sequence is 13 residues long.

This clonotype was detected many times. This chain joins TRBV12-3 or TRBV12-4 and TRBJ1-5; the D is unclear. This CDR3 comprises 15 residues. Deletions cut 6 bases from V and 0 bases from J, with 12 bases between. The CDR3 here is CASSFQANSNQPQHF. The CDR3 nucleotides read TGTGCCAGCAGCTTTCAGGCGAATAGCAATCAGCCCCAGCATTTT.

This clonotype was seen many times. The V call is TRBV3-1, the J call TRBJ2-7; 7 bases agree with TRBD1. J lost 3 bases, V lost 3 bases, and 8 bases had no gene match. The CDR3 sequence is 15 residues long. CDR1 is LGHDT, CDR2 YNNKEL, per germline (reference sequence). In DNA form, the CDR3 reads TGTGCCAGCAGCCACCAATCAGGGGGTAACTACGAGCAGTACTTC. Translating it yields CASSHQSGGNYEQYF.

Points on this clonotype: The limits of the CDR3 on the DNA are not certain, so only TCRdb's listed CDR3 is given. The chain has TRBV20-1 and TRBJ1-3. CDR1 is DFQATT, CDR2 SNEGSKA, per germline (reference sequence). The CDR3 has 22 amino acids, counting both end residues. CDR3 residues: CSANGLADSTDTQYFGPGTIYF.

This clonotype has ten or more counts. The chain couples TRBV7-9 to TRBJ1-6; D is unclear. This CDR3 comprises 14 residues. Germline lookup yields CDR1 SEHNR and CDR2 FQNEAQ (reference sequence). Trimming took off 5 bases at V and 4 bases at J, with 9 bases between the two ends. CDR3 sequence: CASSRTDYNSPLHF. The CDR3 DNA reads as TGTGCCAGCAGCCGGACGGATTATAATTCACCCCTCCACTTT.

Many counts were recorded for this clonotype. This rearrangement joins TRBV7-9 to TRBJ1-6; D call uncertain. V was shortened by 1 base and J by 9 bases, with 13 bases between the two germline ends. The CDR3 consists of 15 residues. Germline V gene data show CDR1 as SEHNR and CDR2 as FQNEAQ (reference sequence). DNA of the CDR3: TGTGCCAGCAGCTTAGATGGCCTAAGTGGTTCACCCCTCCACTTT. The encoded protein is CASSLDGLSGSPLHF.